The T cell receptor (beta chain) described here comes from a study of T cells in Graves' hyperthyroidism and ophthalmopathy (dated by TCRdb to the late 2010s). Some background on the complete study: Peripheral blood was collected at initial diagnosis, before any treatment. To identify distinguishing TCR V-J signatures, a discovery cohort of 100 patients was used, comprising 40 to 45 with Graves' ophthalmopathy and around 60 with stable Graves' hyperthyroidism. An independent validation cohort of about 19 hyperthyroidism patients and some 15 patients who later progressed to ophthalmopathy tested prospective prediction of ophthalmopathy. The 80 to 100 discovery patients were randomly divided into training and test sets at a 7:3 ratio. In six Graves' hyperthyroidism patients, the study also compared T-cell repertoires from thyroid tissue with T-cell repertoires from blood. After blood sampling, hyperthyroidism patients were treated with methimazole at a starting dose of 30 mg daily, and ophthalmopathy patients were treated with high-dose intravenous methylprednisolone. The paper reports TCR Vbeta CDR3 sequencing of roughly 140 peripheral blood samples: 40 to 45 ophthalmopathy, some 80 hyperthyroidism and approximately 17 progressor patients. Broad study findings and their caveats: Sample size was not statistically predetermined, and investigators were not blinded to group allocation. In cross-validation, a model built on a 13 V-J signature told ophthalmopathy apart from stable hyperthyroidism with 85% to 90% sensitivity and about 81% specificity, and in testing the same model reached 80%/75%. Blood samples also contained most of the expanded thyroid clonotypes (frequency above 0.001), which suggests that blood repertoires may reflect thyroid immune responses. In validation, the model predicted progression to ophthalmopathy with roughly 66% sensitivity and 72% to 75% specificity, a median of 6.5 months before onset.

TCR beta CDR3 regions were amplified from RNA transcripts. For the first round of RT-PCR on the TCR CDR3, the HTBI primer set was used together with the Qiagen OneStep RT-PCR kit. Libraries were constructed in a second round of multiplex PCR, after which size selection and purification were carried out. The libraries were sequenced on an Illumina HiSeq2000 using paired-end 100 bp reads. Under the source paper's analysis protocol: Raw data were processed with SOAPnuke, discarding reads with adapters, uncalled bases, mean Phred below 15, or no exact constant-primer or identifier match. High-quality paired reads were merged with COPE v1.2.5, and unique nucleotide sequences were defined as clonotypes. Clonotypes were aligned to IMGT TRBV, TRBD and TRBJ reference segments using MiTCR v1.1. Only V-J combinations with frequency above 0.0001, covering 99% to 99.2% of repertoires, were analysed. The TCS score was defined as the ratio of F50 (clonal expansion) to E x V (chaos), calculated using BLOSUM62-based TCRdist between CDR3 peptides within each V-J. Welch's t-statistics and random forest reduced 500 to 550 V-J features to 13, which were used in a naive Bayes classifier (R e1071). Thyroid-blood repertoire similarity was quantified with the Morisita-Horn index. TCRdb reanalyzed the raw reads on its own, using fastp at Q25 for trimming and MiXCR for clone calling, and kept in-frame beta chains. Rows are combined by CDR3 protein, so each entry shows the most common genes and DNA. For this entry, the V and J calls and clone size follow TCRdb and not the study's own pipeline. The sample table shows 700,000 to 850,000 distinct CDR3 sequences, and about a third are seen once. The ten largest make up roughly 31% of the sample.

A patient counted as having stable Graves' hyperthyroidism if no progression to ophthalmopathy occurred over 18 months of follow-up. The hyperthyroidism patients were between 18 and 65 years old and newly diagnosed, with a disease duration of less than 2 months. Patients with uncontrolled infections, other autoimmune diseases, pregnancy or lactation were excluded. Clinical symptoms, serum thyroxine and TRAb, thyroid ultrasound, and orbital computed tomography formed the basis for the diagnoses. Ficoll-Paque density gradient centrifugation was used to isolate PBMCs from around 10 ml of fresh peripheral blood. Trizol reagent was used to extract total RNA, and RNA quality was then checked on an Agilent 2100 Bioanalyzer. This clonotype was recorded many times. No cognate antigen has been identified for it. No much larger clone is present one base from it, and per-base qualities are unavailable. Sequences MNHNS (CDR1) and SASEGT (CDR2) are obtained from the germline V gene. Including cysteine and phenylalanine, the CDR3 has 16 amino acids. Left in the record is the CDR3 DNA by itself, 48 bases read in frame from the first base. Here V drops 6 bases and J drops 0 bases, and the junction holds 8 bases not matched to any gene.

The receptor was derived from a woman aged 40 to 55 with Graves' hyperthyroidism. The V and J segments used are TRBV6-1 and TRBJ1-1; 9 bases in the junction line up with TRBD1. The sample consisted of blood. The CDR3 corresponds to CASSPGTGRMNTEAFF. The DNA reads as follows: TGTGCCAGCAGCCCCGGGACAGGGAGGATGAACACTGAAGCTTTCTTT.